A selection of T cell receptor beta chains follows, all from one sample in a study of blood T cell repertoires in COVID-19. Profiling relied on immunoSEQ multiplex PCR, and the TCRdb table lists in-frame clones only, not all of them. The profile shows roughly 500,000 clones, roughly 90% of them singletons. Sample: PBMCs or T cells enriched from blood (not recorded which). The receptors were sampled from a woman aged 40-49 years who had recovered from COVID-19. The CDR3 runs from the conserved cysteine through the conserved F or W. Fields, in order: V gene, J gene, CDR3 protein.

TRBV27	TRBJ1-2	CASSWEGARYGYTF
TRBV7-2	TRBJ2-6	CASSYGSSGANVLTF
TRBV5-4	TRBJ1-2	CASSDTAEGTYTF
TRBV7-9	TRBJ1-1	CASSLDTGWDRPNTEAFF
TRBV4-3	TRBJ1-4	CASSPTWRDGGMFF
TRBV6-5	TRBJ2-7	CASSYSTGYEQYF
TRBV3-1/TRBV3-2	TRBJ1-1	CASRLTQNTEAFF
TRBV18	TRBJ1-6	CASSPSRGNSPLHF
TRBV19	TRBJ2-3	CASSTDRSTDTQYF
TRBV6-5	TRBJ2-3	CASRGLAWTDTQYF
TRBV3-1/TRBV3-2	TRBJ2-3	CASSQDAGGPGTDTQYF
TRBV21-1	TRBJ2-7	CASSDWTGTYEQYF
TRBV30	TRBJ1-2	CAWSTRGFYGYTF